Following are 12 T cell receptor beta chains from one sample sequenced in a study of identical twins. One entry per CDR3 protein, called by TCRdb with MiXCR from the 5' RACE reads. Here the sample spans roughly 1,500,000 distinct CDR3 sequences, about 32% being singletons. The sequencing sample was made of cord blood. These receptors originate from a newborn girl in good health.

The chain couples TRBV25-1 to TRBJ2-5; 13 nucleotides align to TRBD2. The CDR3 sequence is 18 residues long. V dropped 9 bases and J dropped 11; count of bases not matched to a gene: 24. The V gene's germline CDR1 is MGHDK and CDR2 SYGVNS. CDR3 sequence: CASRTPGTSGAIYNEQYF. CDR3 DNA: TGTGCCAGTAGAACACCCGGGACTAGCGGGGCAATCTACAATGAGCAGTACTTC. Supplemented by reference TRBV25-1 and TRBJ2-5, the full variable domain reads EADIYQTPRYLVIGTGKKITLECSQTMGHDKMYWYQQDPGMELHLIHYSYGVNSTEKGDLSSESTVSRIRTEHFPLTLESARPSHTSQYLCASRTPGTSGAIYNEQYFGPGTRLLVL.

In DNA, the CDR3 is TGTGCCAGCAGTACTTTGGGACTAGCGGGGAGGGAGCAGTTCTTC. Its translation: CASSTLGLAGREQFF. This chain joins TRBV2 and TRBJ2-1; 13 nucleotides match TRBD2. CDR1 SNHLY and CDR2 FYNNEI come from the germline V gene. The CDR3 runs to 15 residues. The ends lost 5 bases at V and 10 bases at J; junction bases unmatched: 8.

The CDR3 region has the DNA TGTGCCAGTAGTATTTTAAGGGGGAGTTACACCGGGGAGCTGTTTTTT. Translated: CASSILRGSYTGELFF. This chain joins TRBV19 and TRBJ2-2; D may be TRBD1 (6 bases). Per germline, CDR1 LNHDA and CDR2 SQIVND (reference sequence). The V and J ends lost 3 bases and 3 bases respectively, with 14 bases between them. The CDR3 covers 16 residues.

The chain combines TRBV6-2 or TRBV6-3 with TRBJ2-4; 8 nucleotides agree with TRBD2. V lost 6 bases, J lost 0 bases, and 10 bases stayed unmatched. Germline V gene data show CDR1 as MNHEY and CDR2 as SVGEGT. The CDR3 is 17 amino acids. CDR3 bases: TGTGCCAGCAGCCCCTTTGGGCTAGCGGGAGCCAAAAACATTCAGTACTTC. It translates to CASSPFGLAGAKNIQYF.

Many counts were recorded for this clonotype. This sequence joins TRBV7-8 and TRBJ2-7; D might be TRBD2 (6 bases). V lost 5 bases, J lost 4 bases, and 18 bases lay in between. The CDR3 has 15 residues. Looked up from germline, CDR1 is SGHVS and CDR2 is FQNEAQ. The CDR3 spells CASSPELAGHYEQYF. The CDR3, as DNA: TGTGCCAGCAGCCCCGAACTAGCTGGGCATTACGAGCAGTACTTC.

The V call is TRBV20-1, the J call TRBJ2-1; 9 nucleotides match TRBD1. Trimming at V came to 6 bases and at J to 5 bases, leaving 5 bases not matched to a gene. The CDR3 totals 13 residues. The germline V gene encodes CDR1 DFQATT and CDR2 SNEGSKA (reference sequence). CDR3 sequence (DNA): TGCAGTGCGAGCAGGGACAGGGACAATGAGCAGTTCTTC. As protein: CSASRDRDNEQFF.

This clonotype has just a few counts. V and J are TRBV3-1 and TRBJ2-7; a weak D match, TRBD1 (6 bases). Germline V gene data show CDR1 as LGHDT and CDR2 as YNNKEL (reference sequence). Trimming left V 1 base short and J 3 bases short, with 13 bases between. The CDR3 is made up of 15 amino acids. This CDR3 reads CASSQAGVESYEQYF. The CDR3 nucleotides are TGTGCCAGCAGCCAAGCAGGGGTTGAGAGCTACGAGCAGTACTTC.

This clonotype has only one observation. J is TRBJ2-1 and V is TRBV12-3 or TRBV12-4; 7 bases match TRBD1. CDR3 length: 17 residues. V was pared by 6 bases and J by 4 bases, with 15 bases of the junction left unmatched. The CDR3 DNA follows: TGTGCCAGCAGCCGCTACACCGGGACAGCTATATACAATGAGCAGTTCTTC. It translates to CASSRYTGTAIYNEQFF.

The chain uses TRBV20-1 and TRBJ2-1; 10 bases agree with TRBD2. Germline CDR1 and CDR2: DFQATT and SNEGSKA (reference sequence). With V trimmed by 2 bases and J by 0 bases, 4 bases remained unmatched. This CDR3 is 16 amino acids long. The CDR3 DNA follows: TGCAGTGCTAGAAATCGGACTAGCGGCTCCTACAATGAGCAGTTCTTC. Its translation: CSARNRTSGSYNEQFF.

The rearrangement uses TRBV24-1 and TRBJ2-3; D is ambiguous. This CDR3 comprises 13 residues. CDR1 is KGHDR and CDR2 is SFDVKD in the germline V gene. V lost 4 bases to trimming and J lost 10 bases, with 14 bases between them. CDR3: CATSEPLDRAQYF. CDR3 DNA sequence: TGTGCCACCAGTGAACCACTCGACCGGGCGCAGTATTTT.

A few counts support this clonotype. The CDR3 spells CASSQTWTGNQPQHF. The CDR3, as DNA: TGCGCCAGCAGCCAAACCTGGACAGGGAATCAGCCCCAGCATTTT. The rearrangement uses TRBV4-1 and TRBJ1-5; 8 nucleotides line up with TRBD1. V was pared by 2 bases and J by 4 bases, with 4 bases of the junction left unmatched. The CDR3 totals 15 residues. CDR1 is MGHRA and CDR2 is YSYEKL in the germline V gene.

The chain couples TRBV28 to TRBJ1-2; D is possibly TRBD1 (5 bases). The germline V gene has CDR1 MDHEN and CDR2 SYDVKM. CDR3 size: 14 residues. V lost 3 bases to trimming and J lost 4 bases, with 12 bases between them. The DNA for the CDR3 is TGTGCCAGCAGTTTGACAGCCTACTTCTATGGCTACACCTTC. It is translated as CASSLTAYFYGYTF.